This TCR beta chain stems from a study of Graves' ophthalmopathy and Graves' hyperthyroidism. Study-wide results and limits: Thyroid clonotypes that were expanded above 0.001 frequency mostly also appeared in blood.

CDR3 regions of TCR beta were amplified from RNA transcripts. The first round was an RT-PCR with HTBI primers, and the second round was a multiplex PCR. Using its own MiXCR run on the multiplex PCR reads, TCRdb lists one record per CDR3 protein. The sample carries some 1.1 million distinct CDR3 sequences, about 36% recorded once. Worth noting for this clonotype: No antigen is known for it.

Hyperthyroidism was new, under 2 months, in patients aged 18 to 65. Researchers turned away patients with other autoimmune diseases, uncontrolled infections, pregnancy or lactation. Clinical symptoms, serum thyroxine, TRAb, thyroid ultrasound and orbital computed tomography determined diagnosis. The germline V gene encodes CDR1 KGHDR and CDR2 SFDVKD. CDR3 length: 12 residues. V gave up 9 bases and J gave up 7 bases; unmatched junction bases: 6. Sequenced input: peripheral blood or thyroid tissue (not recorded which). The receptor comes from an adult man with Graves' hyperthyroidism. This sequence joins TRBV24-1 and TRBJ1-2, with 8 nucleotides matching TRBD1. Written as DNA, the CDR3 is TGTGCCACCTCGCAGGGGGCCGGTGGCTACACCTTC. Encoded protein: CATSQGAGGYTF.